This entry lists 28 T cell receptor beta chains sequenced from one sample in a study of Graves' ophthalmopathy and Graves' hyperthyroidism. Amplified material comprised TCR beta CDR3 regions derived from RNA transcripts. HTBI primers served in a first-round RT-PCR, which a second-round multiplex PCR followed. In TCRdb, the multiplex PCR reads were re-called with MiXCR into one record per CDR3 protein. The repertoire holds 600,000 to 650,000 distinct CDR3 sequences, with around a fifth as singletons. Sequencing was done on a sample of peripheral blood. Receptors originate from a woman aged 18-29 years with stable Graves' hyperthyroidism. Some clones in this sample may be carry-over from other donors' samples.

Concerning this clonotype itself: Since no conserved phenylalanine or tryptophan closes the CDR3, a read error is the likely cause. The chain uses TRBV19 and TRBJ2-7, with TRBD1 matching over 11 bases. V was pared by 6 bases and J by 3 bases, with 7 bases of the junction left unmatched. Germline V gene lookup returns CDR1 LNHDA and CDR2 SQIVND (reference sequence). This CDR3 is 15 amino acids long. CDR3 sequence (DNA): TGTGCCAGTAGCCTTCGGACAGGGGGCTTCTACGAGCAGTACTTG. It yields the protein CASSLRTGGFYEQYL.

At least ten counts were recorded for this clonotype. V and J are TRBV7-9 and TRBJ2-2; D remains ambiguous. With 5 bases removed from V and 5 bases from J, the gap between germline ends came to 9 bases. Looked up from germline, CDR1 is SEHNR and CDR2 is FQNEAQ (reference sequence). This CDR3 is built from 13 residues. CDR3 DNA: TGTGCCAGCAGCACAATACGGACCGGGGAGCTGTTTTTT. Translation: CASSTIRTGELFF.

The rearrangement links TRBV6-2 or TRBV6-3 to TRBJ2-1; 8 bases are shared with TRBD2. Germline values: CDR1 MNHEY, CDR2 SVGEGT. V was clipped by 6 bases and J by 2 bases; unmatched bases: 9. CDR3 length equals 16 residues. The CDR3 loop reads CASSPSPAGAYNEQFF. CDR3 DNA sequence: TGTGCCAGCAGCCCCTCTCCAGCGGGGGCCTACAATGAGCAGTTCTTC.

Of note for this clonotype: A much larger clone differs from this one at a single base, so this may be a read error. The J gene is TRBJ1-5, the V gene TRBV28; no definite D call. CDR3 length equals 15 residues. Germline lookup yields CDR1 MDHEN and CDR2 SYDVKM. The CDR3 spells CAISTPGESNQPQHF. DNA for the CDR3: TGTGCCATCAGTACTCCCGGGGAAAGCAATCAGCCCCAGCATTTT.

The table lists this clonotype with many counts. V usage is TRBV25-1 and J usage is TRBJ2-7; D perhaps matches TRBD1 (6 bases). Germline values: CDR1 MGHDK, CDR2 SYGVNS. Trimming cost V 5 bases and J 0 bases, with 11 bases left between them. The CDR3 contains 14 residues. The chain's CDR3 is CASSTTGISYEQYF. In nucleotides, the CDR3 is TGTGCCAGCAGTACTACAGGGATCTCCTACGAGCAGTACTTC.

This clonotype was observed a few times. This chain uses TRBV28 with TRBJ1-5, with a possible D match to TRBD1 (5 bases). The V and J ends lost 2 bases and 1 base respectively, with 9 bases between them. Germline CDR1 is MDHEN and CDR2 is SYDVKM. The CDR3 spans 15 residues. CDR3 protein: CASSLMGLSNQPQHF. The DNA of the CDR3 is TGTGCCAGCAGTTTAATGGGGCTCAGCAATCAGCCCCAGCATTTT.

This clonotype was detected only a few times. The chain is built from TRBV19 and TRBJ2-2; D is uncertain. Per the germline V gene, CDR1 is LNHDA and CDR2 is SQIVND (reference sequence). The CDR3 runs to 15 residues. Trimming took 1 base from V and 7 from J, leaving 13 bases between them. CDR3 sequence: CASSIGLRALGELFF. The CDR3 coding sequence is TGTGCCAGTAGTATAGGGCTTCGGGCCCTCGGGGAGCTGTTTTTT.

This chain joins TRBV6-5 and TRBJ1-1; D gene uncertain. Per the germline V gene, CDR1 is MNHEY and CDR2 is SVGAGI. V dropped 0 bases and J dropped 4 bases, with 9 bases sitting between them. The CDR3 spans 14 residues. This CDR3 reads CASSYSRMRTEAFF. As DNA, the CDR3 is TGTGCCAGCAGTTACTCGAGGATGCGCACTGAAGCTTTCTTT.

This sequence joins TRBV12-3 or TRBV12-4 and TRBJ1-2; D possibly corresponds to TRBD1 (6 bases). This CDR3 spans 13 amino acids. With 7 bases removed from V and 8 bases from J, the gap between germline ends came to 17 bases. CDR3 amino acids: CASKGGRSGGYTF. The DNA for the CDR3 is TGTGCCAGCAAGGGGGGCAGGTCGGGGGGCTACACCTTC.

This clonotype was detected only a few times. The chain's CDR3 is CASSQEWGQGNTEAFF. The CDR3 DNA is TGCGCCAGCAGCCAGGAGTGGGGACAGGGGAACACTGAAGCTTTCTTT. The chain employs TRBV4-3 and TRBJ1-1; 9 positions match TRBD1. Germline V gene data show CDR1 as LGHNA and CDR2 as YSLEER. Losses at the gene ends were 3 bases for V and 1 base for J; bases not matched to a gene: 6. This CDR3 contains 16 residues.

Ten or more counts support this clonotype. The V gene is TRBV28, the J gene TRBJ1-2, with 11 bases lining up with TRBD1. The CDR3 runs 15 residues. With V trimmed by 5 bases and J by 3 bases, 5 bases remained unmatched. Germline CDR1 and CDR2: MDHEN and SYDVKM. CDR3 sequence (DNA): TGTGCCAGCAGTGCCGGACAGGGGGCCTACTATGGCTACACCTTC. As protein: CASSAGQGAYYGYTF.

This clonotype was counted only a few times. The V gene is TRBV28, the J gene TRBJ1-5; 10 positions match TRBD1. The CDR3 consists of 16 residues. The V gene's germline CDR1 is MDHEN and CDR2 SYDVKM. With 5 bases clipped from V and 5 bases from J, the junction kept 9 bases outside the gene matches. CDR3 bases: TGTGCCAGCAGTCTAGAGGGGACAGGGGTATATCAGCCCCAGCATTTT. Translated: CASSLEGTGVYQPQHF.

This clonotype was counted many times. The CDR3 spells CASSYQGPMNTEAFF. CDR3 DNA sequence: TGTGCCAGCAGTTACCAGGGGCCGATGAACACTGAAGCTTTCTTT. This sequence joins TRBV6-5 and TRBJ1-1; tentatively, D is TRBD1 (6 bases). CDR3 length: 15 amino acids. CDR1 and CDR2 (germline): MNHEY, SVGAGI. V gave up 2 bases and J gave up 0 bases, with 10 bases separating them.

This clonotype was counted many times. This sequence joins TRBV20-1 and TRBJ2-5, with TRBD2 matching over 7 bases. The V segment lost 4 bases and the J segment 2 bases; nucleotides outside the gene matches: 10. CDR1 DFQATT and CDR2 SNEGSKA come from the germline V gene (reference sequence). CDR3 length: 15 amino acids. CDR3 in DNA: TGCAGTGCTACCCTAGCGGAAGGGCCACAAGAGACCCAGTACTTC. This encodes CSATLAEGPQETQYF.

J is TRBJ2-7 and V is TRBV27, with D maybe TRBD2 (5 bases). The germline gives CDR1 MNHEY, CDR2 SMNVEV (reference sequence). The CDR3 sequence is 14 residues long. The V end lost 2 bases, the J end lost 9 bases, and 17 bases lay between the germline ends. CDR3: CASSLTPLGLGQYF. The CDR3 DNA reads TGTGCCAGCAGTTTAACCCCCCTAGGACTTGGGCAGTACTTC.

This clonotype was counted many times. V is TRBV27 and J is TRBJ1-1; D is perhaps TRBD1 (6 bases). CDR3 length: 13 residues. Germline CDR1 reads MNHEY; CDR2 reads SMNVEV (reference sequence). The V end was cut by 2 bases, the J end by 7 bases, with 11 bases between. CDR3 region: CASSLREGDEAFF. CDR3 coding DNA: TGTGCCAGCAGTTTAAGGGAGGGGGATGAAGCTTTCTTT.

J is TRBJ1-1 and V is TRBV10-3; 7 bases align to TRBD1. The CDR3 extends over 16 amino acids. J gave up 6 bases and V 8 bases, and 18 bases lay outside the gene matches. Germline loops: CDR1 ENHRY, CDR2 SYGVKD. The CDR3 nucleotides are TGTGCCATCGGCCAAAACAGGGGAAATAGAGGGGCTGAAGCTTTCTTT. This gives the protein CAIGQNRGNRGAEAFF.

A few counts support this clonotype. This chain joins TRBV11-2 and TRBJ1-1; maybe TRBD1 (6 bases). The CDR3 covers 14 residues. V was cut by 6 bases and J by 0 bases, with 11 bases left in between. The V gene's germline CDR1 is SGHAT and CDR2 FQNNGV. Here the CDR3 reads CASRGALMNTEAFF. CDR3 nucleotide sequence: TGTGCCAGCAGGGGGGCGTTGATGAACACTGAAGCTTTCTTT.

This clonotype has more than one count but fewer than ten. The chain carries TRBV2 and TRBJ2-5, with 7 bases lining up with TRBD1. The CDR3 is 15 amino acids. V was pared by 0 bases and J by 1 base, with 2 bases of the junction left unmatched. The germline V gene encodes CDR1 SNHLY and CDR2 FYNNEI. The CDR3 reads CASSEAEGAQETQYF. CDR3 nucleotide sequence: TGTGCCAGCAGTGAAGCCGAGGGGGCCCAAGAGACCCAGTACTTC.

The chain links TRBV24-1 to TRBJ2-2; D perhaps matches TRBD1 (5 bases). Germline V gene data show CDR1 as KGHDR and CDR2 as SFDVKD. The CDR3 is made up of 15 amino acids. V was clipped by 4 bases and J by 6 bases, with 14 bases between them. DNA of the CDR3: TGTGCCACCAGTGACCGCCTCAGGGAAGCCGGGGAGCTGTTTTTT. This codes for CATSDRLREAGELFF.

V and J are TRBV25-1 and TRBJ2-2, with 7 positions matching TRBD1. Germline-derived CDR1 and CDR2 are MGHDK and SYGVNS. CDR3 length: 16 amino acids. V shed 3 bases, J shed 0 bases, and the junction held 4 bases outside the gene matches. Here the CDR3 reads CASSDPQGANTGELFF. CDR3 nucleotide sequence: TGTGCCAGCAGTGACCCCCAGGGGGCGAACACCGGGGAGCTGTTTTTT.

In this sample, this clonotype turned up many times. This rearrangement joins TRBV6-1 to TRBJ2-7; D uncertain. The CDR3 contains 11 residues. Trimming left V 3 bases short and J 6 bases short, with 6 bases between. CDR1 is MNHNS and CDR2 is SASEGT in the germline V gene. This chain's CDR3 is CASSEVVEQYF. The DNA of the CDR3 is TGTGCCAGCAGTGAGGTTGTCGAGCAGTACTTC.

This clonotype was seen ten or more times. This chain links TRBV4-1 with TRBJ2-7; 11 positions match TRBD2. The germline V gene encodes CDR1 MGHRA and CDR2 YSYEKL. This CDR3 comprises 15 residues. V gave up 4 bases and J gave up 2 bases; unmatched junction bases: 4. CDR3 nucleotides: TGCGCCAGCAGCCGAGGACTAGCGGGCACCTACGAGCAGTACTTC. Amino acid sequence: CASSRGLAGTYEQYF.

This clonotype was seen ten or more times. The chain couples TRBV15 to TRBJ1-6, with unresolved D. The CDR3 length is 18 residues. V was trimmed by 1 base and J by 5 bases, leaving 18 bases between them. Germline V CDR1 and CDR2: LNHNV, YYDKDF (reference sequence). CDR3 sequence: CATSRGPGDIWDNSPLHF. CDR3 DNA: TGTGCCACCAGCAGAGGACCGGGCGATATCTGGGATAATTCACCCCTCCACTTT.

The V and J genes are TRBV11-3 and TRBJ2-5; 7 bases map to TRBD2. J lost 3 bases, V lost 1 base, and 11 bases had no gene match. This CDR3 has 17 amino acids. Germline values: CDR1 SGHNT, CDR2 YENEEA. CDR3 in DNA: TGTGCCAGCAGCTTAGGTACCAGGACTAGATGGGAAGAGACCCAGTACTTC. Translated: CASSLGTRTRWEETQYF.

Remarks on this clonotype: This could be a read error, since a much larger clone is one nucleotide away. The rearrangement joins TRBV28 to TRBJ2-1; 8 nucleotides agree with TRBD2. The CDR3 runs to 14 residues. Germline-derived CDR1 and CDR2 are MDHEN and SYDVKM. CDR3 coding DNA: TGTGCCAGCAGTTCGACTAGCGTGAACAATGAGAAGTTCTTC. Translated, it gives CASSSTSVNNEKFF.

This clonotype was counted many times. This sequence joins TRBV2 and TRBJ2-7; 10 bases are a match to TRBD2. The CDR3 is 15 residues long. The V segment lost 0 bases and the J segment 2 bases; nucleotides outside the gene matches: 1. The germline gives CDR1 SNHLY, CDR2 FYNNEI. As DNA, the CDR3 is TGTGCCAGCAGTGAAGCCCTAGCGGGGGCCTACGAGCAGTACTTC. Translated, it gives CASSEALAGAYEQYF. Drawing the rest from reference TRBV2 and TRBJ2-7, the complete variable domain is EPEVTQTPSHQVTQMGQEVILRCVPISNHLYFYWYRQILGQKVEFLVSFYNNEISEKSEIFDDQFSVERPDGSNFTLKIRSTKLEDSAMYFCASSEALAGAYEQYFGPGTRLTVT.

This clonotype has only a few counts. The V gene is TRBV28, the J gene TRBJ1-1; 11 positions match TRBD1. CDR1 and CDR2 (germline): MDHEN, SYDVKM. Trimming cost V 5 bases and J 6 bases; bases outside gene matches: 5. This CDR3 region has 14 residues. The CDR3 loop is CASSRTGGWAEAFF. The CDR3 nucleotides are TGTGCCAGCAGTAGGACAGGGGGCTGGGCTGAAGCTTTCTTT. The full variable domain, its missing parts supplied by reference TRBV28 and TRBJ1-1, is DVKVTQSSRYLVKRTGEKVFLECVQDMDHENMFWYRQDPGLGLRLIYFSYDVKMKEKGDIPEGYSVSREKKERFSLILESASTNQTSMYLCASSRTGGWAEAFFGQGTRLTVV.